Listed here is a single T cell receptor beta chain. Its specificity is not known. CDR3 length: 15 residues. Trimming cost V 7 bases and J 3 bases; bases outside gene matches: 7. Germline CDR1 reads SNHLY; CDR2 reads FYNNEI. The sample comes from a study of cytomegalovirus exposure and HLA in healthy donors. In the study overall: The platform used for the 120 validation repertoires matched that of the approximately 640 first-cohort repertoires, a later analysis reported.

Overall study findings and caveats: Listed as cytomegalovirus-associated were over 150 TCR beta chains. First-cohort TCR clusters tended to co-occur in the roughly 120 validation repertoires, a later analysis found. With high specificity and sensitivity, the classifier reportedly diagnosed cytomegalovirus status.

Only in-frame clones appear in the TCRdb table, and some are missing; sequencing was by immunoSEQ multiplex PCR. Of about 79,000 clones listed, approximately 94% are singletons. The sequencing sample was made of PBMCs. V usage is TRBV2 and J usage is TRBJ1-1; 11 bases are a match to TRBD1. The source is a woman in her twenties or thirties in good health and CMV-seronegative. CDR3 coding DNA: TGTGCCAGCACCACCGGACAGGGGGCCTACACTGAAGCTTTCTTT. Amino acid sequence: CASTTGQGAYTEAFF.